This T cell receptor (beta chain) was obtained from a study of breast tumors, draining lymph nodes, adjacent tissues. Study-wide findings and caveats: Findings are consistent with lymph node origin and intratumoral expansion of most tumor T cells. Tumor repertoires ranked between lymph nodes and nontumor tissue in diversity, with V and J gene preferences. Tumor and nontumor repertoires were significantly more similar in luminal-like than in basal-like breast cancer.

The lymph nodes were axillary draining lymph nodes from breast cancer patients. V dropped 6 bases and J dropped 2; count of bases not matched to a gene: 3. Germline V gene lookup returns CDR1 SNHLY and CDR2 FYNNEI. The CDR3 covers 14 residues. TCRdb processed the multiplex PCR reads anew with MiXCR; each CDR3 protein has one entry. Among about 130,000 distinct CDR3 sequences, approximately 20% were seen once, and the ten largest hold roughly 2.7%. This clonotype has at least ten counts. Its antigen is not identified. The rearrangement links TRBV2 to TRBJ2-7, with 11 nucleotides matching TRBD1. Specimen: axillary lymph node tissue. This sequence originates from a female donor with breast cancer. Some clones in this sample may be carry-over from other donors' samples. This CDR3 is CASRDRGPPYEQYF. The CDR3 DNA is TGTGCCAGCAGGGACAGGGGGCCGCCCTACGAGCAGTACTTC. The full variable domain, in which reference TRBV2 and TRBJ2-7 provide the parts outside the CDR3, is EPEVTQTPSHQVTQMGQEVILRCVPISNHLYFYWYRQILGQKVEFLVSFYNNEISEKSEIFDDQFSVERPDGSNFTLKIRSTKLEDSAMYFCASRDRGPPYEQYFGPGTRLTVT.